This T cell receptor (beta chain) stems from a study of T cell repertoires in cytomegalovirus infection. Study-level background: Public TCR beta signatures marked donors with CMV infection and the matching HLA. General study points: What dominated the ex vivo response were HLA-C-restricted CMV-specific TCR beta clonotypes. Cumulative frequency (of public TCR beta family members) identified carriers of CMV plus the relevant HLA.

This clonotype was seen repeatedly, ten times or more. Its antigen is undetermined. TCRdb itself ran the reads through MiXCR, one entry per CDR3 protein. The sample has almost 300,000 distinct CDR3 sequences; roughly a tenth are singletons. Germline-derived CDR1 and CDR2 are SGHVS and FNYEAQ. This CDR3 is built from 16 residues. V lost 5 bases, J lost 0 bases, and 13 bases lay in between. V and J are TRBV7-6 and TRBJ2-2; possible D gene TRBD1, 6 bases. The clonotype originates from a human donor in good health (CMV status not recorded). Some clones in this sample may be carry-over from other donors' samples. Sequenced input: PBMCs. The CDR3 region is CASSPQGLTNTGELFF. The CDR3 nucleotides are TGTGCCAGCAGCCCTCAGGGGCTAACGAACACCGGGGAGCTGTTTTTT.